This TCR beta chain was retrieved from a study of blood T cell repertoires in COVID-19. As for the study in general: The United States, Italy and Spain supplied acute and convalescent COVID-19 samples.

This clone was seen a few times. Original analysis: How many nucleated cells were present was estimated from reference gene primer amplification. Assay used: immunoSEQ multiplex PCR; TCRdb lists only in-frame clones, some missing. Clone size and V and J calls were adopted from that table, with D and trimming inferred from the DNA. The table shows 130,000 or so clones, with approximately 80% occurring only once. Germline V gives CDR1 KGHSY, CDR2 FQNENV. V lost 0 bases and J lost 5, with 7 bases in between. The CDR3 runs 14 residues. V and J are TRBV16 and TRBJ2-2; perhaps TRBD2 as D (6 bases). The sequence came from a human donor in a cohort sampled during active COVID-19. Material: peripheral blood. CDR3 loop: CASSQSRGTGELFF. The CDR3 DNA is TGTGCCAGCAGCCAATCCCGGGGGACCGGGGAGCTGTTTTTT.